This T cell receptor (beta chain) was obtained from a study of technical replicates of blood from a few donors. TCRdb keeps only in-frame clones here, not all; method: immunoSEQ multiplex PCR. Of 55,000 to 75,000 clones in the sample, approximately 92% were seen once. This clone was recorded only once. Source material: PBMCs. The TCR originated in a human donor in good health. Some clones in this sample may be carry-over from other donors' samples.

The CDR3 region is CASSLRGANYGYTF. In DNA, the CDR3 is TGTGCCAGCAGCTTGCGGGGGGCTAACTATGGCTACACCTTC. The chain links TRBV7-8 to TRBJ1-2, with a possible D match to TRBD1 (5 bases). The germline V gene encodes CDR1 SGHVS and CDR2 FQNEAQ. The CDR3 sequence is 14 residues long. V shed 3 bases and J shed 0 bases, with 8 bases lying between them.